One sample yielded the 27 T cell receptor beta chains listed below, sequenced in a study of CD8 T cells in ankylosing spondylitis. What these receptors recognize is not known. Points from the study as a whole: A TCR beta motif of 7 to 9 highly homologous variants seemed to mark ankylosing spondylitis blood.

TCRdb itself ran the 5' RACE reads through MiXCR, one entry per CDR3 protein. In the table there are about 500,000 distinct CDR3 sequences, 5.3% of which are singletons. Sequencing input: blood, either unsorted or a sorted T cell fraction (not recorded which). These receptor sequences come from a male donor with ankylosing spondylitis.

This clonotype came up many times. The V and J genes are TRBV11-1 and TRBJ1-1; 9 nucleotides align to TRBD1. V lost 4 bases, J lost 4 bases, and 4 bases stayed unmatched. CDR3 length: 14 amino acids. Germline V gene data show CDR1 as SGHAT and CDR2 as FQDESV (reference sequence). Here the CDR3 DNA reads TGTGCCAGCAGCTCCCGGGACAGGGTCACTGAAGCTTTCTTT. This gives the protein CASSSRDRVTEAFF.

This clonotype has at least ten counts. The CDR3 loop is CASSSGQGNSPLHF. The CDR3 region has the DNA TGCGCCAGCAGCTCGGGACAGGGGAACTCACCCCTCCACTTT. The rearrangement links TRBV5-1 to TRBJ1-6; 10 bases match TRBD1. V trimming: 3 bases; J trimming: 10 bases; junction bases outside the gene matches: 4. The germline gives CDR1 SGHRS, CDR2 YFSETQ. The length of the CDR3 is 14 residues.

This clonotype was recorded many times. The rearrangement links TRBV4-3 to TRBJ2-6; D ambiguous. V lost 0 bases to trimming and J lost 0 bases, with 6 bases between them. This CDR3 region has 16 residues. The germline gives CDR1 LGHNA, CDR2 YSLEER. The CDR3 sequence is CASSQDTPSGANVLTF. The DNA for the CDR3 is TGCGCCAGCAGCCAAGACACCCCCTCTGGGGCCAACGTCCTGACTTTC.

J is TRBJ1-3 and V is TRBV4-3; no firm D call. The CDR3 has 13 amino acids. Germline V CDR1 and CDR2: LGHNA, YSLEER. V dropped 1 base and J dropped 2 bases, with 3 bases sitting between them. DNA for the CDR3: TGCGCCAGCAGCCAAGTTGCTGGAAACACCATATATTTT. Protein product: CASSQVAGNTIYF.

This clonotype was detected ten times or more. V usage is TRBV7-2 and J usage is TRBJ2-3; D tentatively reads TRBD1 or TRBD2 (5 bases each). Trimming took 5 bases from V and 0 from J, leaving 12 bases between them. The germline V gene encodes CDR1 SGHTA and CDR2 FQGNSA. CDR3 length equals 15 residues. The CDR3 DNA reads as TGTGCCAGCAGCCCCGTGGGACCTAGCACAGATACGCAGTATTTT. Encoded protein: CASSPVGPSTDTQYF.

This clonotype was seen repeatedly, ten times or more. CDR3: CAISESLPRVNEQFF. In DNA form, the CDR3 reads TGTGCCATCAGTGAGTCCCTACCCCGGGTCAATGAGCAGTTCTTC. The V gene is TRBV10-3, the J gene TRBJ2-1; D ambiguous. CDR1 and CDR2 (germline): ENHRY, SYGVKD. The CDR3 is 15 residues long. V lost 0 bases and J 6 bases, leaving 12 bases between the germline ends.

This clonotype was found many times. The chain is built from TRBV5-1 and TRBJ2-3; TRBD2 might be the D (5 bases). Trimming took 0 bases from V and 4 from J, leaving 9 bases between them. The CDR3 has 14 residues. Germline V gene sequence: CDR1 SGHRS, CDR2 YFSETQ. The CDR3 DNA is TGCGCCAGCAGCTTGGAAGGCGGGCCAGATACGCAGTATTTT. Amino acid sequence: CASSLEGGPDTQYF.

At least ten counts were recorded for this clonotype. The chain joins TRBV29-1 to TRBJ2-1; 7 bases are a match to TRBD1. The CDR3 extends over 14 amino acids. Germline loops: CDR1 SQVTM, CDR2 ANQGSEA. J lost 3 bases, V lost 7 bases, and 9 bases had no gene match. The CDR3 DNA reads TGCAGCGCTGAGTCTAGGACAGGCTACAATGAGCAGTTCTTC. This sequence encodes CSAESRTGYNEQFF.

This clonotype was seen repeatedly, ten times or more. The V gene is TRBV10-3, the J gene TRBJ1-4; D is unclear. The CDR3 loop spans 13 amino acids. Germline-derived CDR1 and CDR2 are ENHRY and SYGVKD. Trimming removed 2 bases from V and 7 bases from J, with 8 bases in between. CDR3 sequence: CAISEIGVEKLFF. As DNA, the CDR3 is TGTGCCATCAGTGAGATAGGAGTTGAAAAACTGTTTTTT.

This clonotype was observed at least ten times. The rearrangement uses TRBV5-1 and TRBJ2-5; TRBD1 is a possible D gene (7 bases). Deletions cut 4 bases from V and 0 bases from J, with 13 bases between. CDR3 length: 15 amino acids. The V gene's germline CDR1 is SGHRS and CDR2 YFSETQ. CDR3 sequence: CASSRGTANQETQYF. CDR3 nucleotide sequence: TGCGCCAGCAGCCGGGGGACAGCCAACCAAGAGACCCAGTACTTC.

This clonotype occurred many times. The chain has TRBV20-1 and TRBJ2-7; TRBD2 matches at 9 bases. Germline values: CDR1 DFQATT, CDR2 SNEGSKA (reference sequence). This CDR3 comprises 14 residues. Germline trimming cut 3 bases from V and 7 bases from J; bases unmatched to any gene: 10. The CDR3 bases are TGCAGTGCTAGCGTTGCGGGAGGGCCGCGGGAGCAGTACTTC. Translated: CSASVAGGPREQYF.

This clonotype has just a few counts. This chain connects TRBV9 to TRBJ2-1; 8 nucleotides line up with TRBD2. CDR1 SGDLS and CDR2 YYNGEE come from the germline V gene. Trimming at V came to 4 bases and at J to 7 bases, leaving 13 bases not matched to a gene. The CDR3 is 16 amino acids. Here the CDR3 DNA reads TGTGCCAGCAGCCCCCACGGAACTAGCGGTTTGAATGAGCAGTTCTTC. Encoded protein: CASSPHGTSGLNEQFF.

This clonotype occurred many times. This chain connects TRBV5-1 to TRBJ2-3; maybe TRBD2 (5 bases). Trimming cost V 4 bases and J 0 bases, with 12 bases left between them. CDR1 and CDR2 from the germline V gene are SGHRS and YFSETQ. CDR3 length equals 15 residues. The CDR3 is CASSAAVSSTDTQYF. The CDR3 region has the DNA TGCGCCAGCAGCGCAGCGGTCTCTAGCACAGATACGCAGTATTTT.

This clonotype appeared a few times. This chain connects TRBV6-5 to TRBJ2-7, with D perhaps TRBD1 (5 bases). This CDR3 has 15 amino acids. Trimming shortened V by 2 bases and J by 1 base, and 12 bases separated the two germline ends. Germline lookup yields CDR1 MNHEY and CDR2 SVGAGI. The CDR3 region has the DNA TGTGCCAGCAGTTACCCCGGCAGGGCGTCCTACGAGCAGTACTTC. Translation: CASSYPGRASYEQYF.

The rearrangement links TRBV6-7 to TRBJ2-2, with 8 bases aligning to TRBD2. TRBV6-7 carries the ORF label, with uncertain function. The CDR3 spans 16 residues. CDR3 DNA: TGTGCTAGTCCGCCCCCGGGACTAGGGAACACCGGGGAGCTGTTTTTT. Encoded protein: CASPPPGLGNTGELFF.

This clonotype was seen repeatedly, ten times or more. V is TRBV24-1 and J is TRBJ1-2; TRBD1 is a possible D gene (5 bases). V shed 5 bases and J shed 4 bases, with 19 bases lying between them. This CDR3 has 16 residues. Germline V gene lookup returns CDR1 KGHDR and CDR2 SFDVKD. The CDR3 coding sequence is TGTGCCACCAGTGGGTCTTTCGGGCCCGGGGGCTATGGCTACACCTTC. Protein sequence: CATSGSFGPGGYGYTF.

This clonotype came up many times. This chain joins TRBV7-2 and TRBJ2-3; D is unclear. Trimming stripped 8 bases from V and 0 bases from J, with 6 bases between. The CDR3 spans 12 residues. CDR1 is SGHTA and CDR2 is FQGNSA in the germline V gene. The CDR3 loop reads CASRQSTDTQYF. In DNA, the CDR3 is TGTGCCAGCCGCCAGAGCACAGATACGCAGTATTTT.

This clonotype was detected ten times or more. The CDR3 sequence is CSGGQGTDTQYF. CDR3 sequence (DNA): TGCAGCGGGGGACAGGGCACAGATACGCAGTATTTT. The genes are TRBV29-1 and TRBJ2-3; 8 bases align to TRBD1. The CDR3 contains 12 residues. CDR1 is SQVTM and CDR2 is ANQGSEA in the germline V gene. V lost 7 bases to trimming and J lost 1 base; unmatched junction nucleotides: 1.

This clonotype was detected many times. CDR3 residues: CASSLGDGRNQPQHF. The CDR3 DNA follows: TGCGCCAGCAGCTTGGGGGATGGGCGCAATCAGCCCCAGCATTTT. The chain employs TRBV5-1 and TRBJ1-5; the D is unclear. Trimming removed 0 bases at V and 2 bases at J, with 9 bases between. Germline V CDR1 and CDR2: SGHRS, YFSETQ. CDR3 size: 15 residues.

The chain is built from TRBV5-6 and TRBJ2-5, with TRBD1 matching 7 bases. CDR3 length equals 15 residues. Germline V CDR1 and CDR2: SGHDT, YYEEEE. V gave up 3 bases and J gave up 4 bases; unmatched junction bases: 9. The CDR3 bases are TGTGCCAGCAGCTCCTACAGGGGTCCGGCAGAGACCCAGTACTTC. Residues: CASSSYRGPAETQYF.

The V and J genes are TRBV6-2 or TRBV6-3 and TRBJ1-2, with D uncertain. Trimming stripped 5 bases from V and 14 bases from J, with 15 bases between. Germline assignment: CDR1 MNHEY and CDR2 SVGEGT. The CDR3 runs 11 residues. CDR3: CASSTGWIGTF. The CDR3 bases are TGTGCCAGCAGTACCGGGTGGATTGGAACCTTC.

In this sample, this clonotype turned up a few times. The J gene is TRBJ2-2, the V gene TRBV11-2, with D possibly matching TRBD2 (6 bases). CDR1 and CDR2 (germline): SGHAT, FQNNGV. The CDR3 covers 16 residues. V was shortened by 5 bases and J by 0 bases, with 13 bases between the two germline ends. CDR3 sequence (DNA): TGTGCCAGCAGCAGCCGCGGCGGGACGAACACCGGGGAGCTGTTTTTT. This gives the protein CASSSRGGTNTGELFF.

This clonotype was found a few times. The chain links TRBV20-1 to TRBJ2-5, with 8 positions matching TRBD2. V was pared by 5 bases and J by 4 bases, with 6 bases of the junction left unmatched. Germline CDR1 reads DFQATT; CDR2 reads SNEGSKA (reference sequence). This CDR3 spans 13 amino acids. In DNA form, the CDR3 reads TGCAGTGCTCACGGGCTAGCGGGAGAGACCCAGTACTTC. Translating gives CSAHGLAGETQYF.

The V and J genes are TRBV7-8 and TRBJ2-1, with 9 nucleotides matching TRBD2. The CDR3 contains 16 residues. V shed 2 bases, J shed 3 bases, and the junction held 5 bases outside the gene matches. Germline V CDR1 and CDR2: SGHVS, FQNEAQ. In DNA, the CDR3 is TGTGCCAGCAGCTTAACCCAGACTAGCGGCTACAATGAGCAGTTCTTC. This gives the protein CASSLTQTSGYNEQFF.

This clonotype was counted ten times or more. The chain is built from TRBV11-2 and TRBJ2-1; TRBD1 agrees at 7 bases. The V gene end was trimmed by 2 bases and the J gene end by 9 bases; junction bases not matched to a gene: 10. Germline V CDR1 and CDR2: SGHAT, FQNNGV. There are 15 residues in the CDR3. CDR3 sequence: CASSLTGQAIREQFF. CDR3 sequence (DNA): TGTGCCAGCAGCTTAACTGGACAGGCAATTCGTGAGCAGTTCTTC. The full variable domain, rest sourced from reference TRBV11-2 and TRBJ2-1, is EAGVAQSPRYKIIEKRQSVAFWCNPISGHATLYWYQQILGQGPKLLIQFQNNGVVDDSQLPKDRFSAERLKGVDSTLKIQPAKLEDSAVYLCASSLTGQAIREQFFGPGTRLTVL.

This clonotype was counted at least ten times. V is TRBV6-1 and J is TRBJ1-3; 9 bases fit TRBD1. Germline loops: CDR1 MNHNS, CDR2 SASEGT. V gave up 6 bases and J gave up 0 bases; unmatched junction bases: 6. The CDR3 consists of 16 residues. CDR3 bases: TGTGCCAGCAGCACCGGGACAGGGATCTCTGGAAACACCATATATTTT. Its translation: CASSTGTGISGNTIYF.

This clonotype was picked up a small number of times. V and J are TRBV7-2 and TRBJ2-2; the D gene could be TRBD1 or TRBD2 (5 bases each). Trimming left V 5 bases short and J 0 bases short, with 13 bases between. This CDR3 contains 16 residues. Germline V gene sequence: CDR1 SGHTA, CDR2 FQGNSA. The CDR3 nucleotides are TGTGCCAGCAGCCTCCTCGGGGCGGCGAACACCGGGGAGCTGTTTTTT. This encodes CASSLLGAANTGELFF.